This T cell receptor (beta chain) was sequenced for a study of naive and memory T cell subsets. Study conclusions and caveats: Expression changes during T cell differentiation may affect RNA-based TCR counts. Naive repertoires, especially CD8, held a few larger clonotypes, possibly memory cells re-expressing CD45RA.

An equimolar mix of two oligonucleotides served as the beta constant-region primer for TRBC1 and TRBC2. The cDNA 3' end received a ligated single-stranded oligonucleotide carrying the SP2 primer and a 12-nucleotide UMI. A single record per CDR3 protein comes from TCRdb applying MiXCR to the UMI-ligation and nested PCR reads. The repertoire includes around 160,000 distinct CDR3 sequences, over 15% of them detected once, and roughly 0.14% sits in the top ten. Germline CDR1 WNHNN, CDR2 SYGVQD (reference sequence). The V gene end was trimmed by 0 bases and the J gene end by 7 bases; junction bases not matched to a gene: 9. CDR3 length: 16 residues. Of note for this clonotype: The antigen is not known.

The V call is TRBV10-1, the J call TRBJ2-1, with 7 bases that match TRBD2. The TCR was taken from a human donor in good health. Source material: naive CD4+ T cells from blood. The CDR3 DNA is TGCGCCAGCAGTGAGTCTTGGGGACTACGTACGAATGAGCAGTTCTTC. As protein: CASSESWGLRTNEQFF.